This T cell receptor (beta chain) was sequenced in a study of blood T cell repertoires in COVID-19 (TCRdb year 2020). With respect to the entire study: Samples covering the acute and convalescent phases of COVID-19 were provided by collaborators in the United States, Italy and Spain. The prospective study material was composed of cDNA or gDNA derived from T cells, B-cell-depleted T cells, or PBMCs. Deeply sampled blood TCRbeta repertoires from subjects exposed to, actively infected with, or recovered from COVID-19 were included in the dataset. The repertoires were released in a freely available public database meant as a resource for research on the immune response to SARS-CoV-2. The samples were drawn from the first 160 participants of the ongoing ImmuneRACE study and from 950 to 1,500 subjects provided by 6 global collaborators. Nearly every sample came with metadata listing a de-identified subject ID, COVID-19 status, age in years and sex. Where HLA class I and class II types were available, the types were taken from metadata supplied by the sample provider, not from assay-based typing.

Findings and caveats that apply to the study as a whole: The quantity of clinical and demographic metadata differed by source and by participant and was supplied without curation.

Reading the germline V gene gives CDR1 SGHRS and CDR2 YFSETQ. V drops 2 bases and J drops 6 bases, leaving 9 bases in between. The CDR3 sequence holds 13 residues, the cysteine and phenylalanine included. The sequence is cut down to CDR3 DNA, 39 bases in frame from base 1. The collaborating institutions used their own protocols to collect whole blood in K2EDTA tubes. For TCRbeta analysis, collaborators shipped samples as frozen whole blood, isolated PBMCs, or DNA extracted from either of those sample types. TCRbeta CDR3 regions were amplified from genomic DNA by means of the immunoSEQ Assay, a bias-controlled multiplex PCR. The original pipeline was this. The number of nucleated cells in each sample was estimated from the amplification of reference gene primers within the assay. To quantify the absolute abundance of each unique TCRbeta CDR3 rearrangement, sequence reads were collapsed and filtered. For each sample, productive Simpson clonality was calculated as the square root of Simpson's diversity index across productive rearrangements. In its TCRdb copy, this immuneACCESS table keeps in-frame sequences only and misses some clones. Where compared with another copy, unresolved V genes explain less than half of these, and the others have no known cause. The V and J calls and clone size are taken from that table; D and trimming were inferred from the DNA. This sample lists about 67,000 clones; roughly three quarters were detected once. Roughly 6% of the sample belongs to the ten largest clones.

Turning to this clone: The antigen this receptor binds is unknown. Per-base quality was not reported, and no clone a single base away is much larger than it.

The sequence links TRBV5-1 to TRBJ2-1, with TRBD2 tentatively as D gene (5 bases match). The sequence was obtained from a woman in her sixties or seventies with acute or convalescent COVID-19. Material: peripheral blood. CDR3 sequence: CASSLDLANEQFF. The nucleotides are TGCGCCAGCAGCTTAGACCTAGCCAATGAGCAGTTCTTC.